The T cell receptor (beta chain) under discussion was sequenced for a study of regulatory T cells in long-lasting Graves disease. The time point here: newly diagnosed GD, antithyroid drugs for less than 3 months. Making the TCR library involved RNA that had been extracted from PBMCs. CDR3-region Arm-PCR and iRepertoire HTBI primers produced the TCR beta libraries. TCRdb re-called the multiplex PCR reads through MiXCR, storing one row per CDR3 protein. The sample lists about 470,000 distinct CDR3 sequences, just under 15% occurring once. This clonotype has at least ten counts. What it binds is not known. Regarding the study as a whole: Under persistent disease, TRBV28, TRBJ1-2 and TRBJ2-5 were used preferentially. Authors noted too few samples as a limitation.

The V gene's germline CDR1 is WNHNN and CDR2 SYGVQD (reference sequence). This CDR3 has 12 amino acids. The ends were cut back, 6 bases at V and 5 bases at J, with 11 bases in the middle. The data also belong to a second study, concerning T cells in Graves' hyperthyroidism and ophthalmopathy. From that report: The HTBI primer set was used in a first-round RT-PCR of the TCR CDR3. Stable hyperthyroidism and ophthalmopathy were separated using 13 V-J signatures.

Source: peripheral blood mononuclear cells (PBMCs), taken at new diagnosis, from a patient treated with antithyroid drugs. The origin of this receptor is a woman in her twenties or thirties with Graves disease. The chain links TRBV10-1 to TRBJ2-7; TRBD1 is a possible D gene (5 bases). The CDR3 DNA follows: TGCGCCAGCAGCGCAGGGCGGAACGAGCAGTACTTC. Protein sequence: CASSAGRNEQYF.